These 25 T cell receptor beta chains originate from one sample sequenced in a study of T cell repertoires in cytomegalovirus infection. For these TCRs, the target antigens are not known. TCRdb re-called the reads with MiXCR, one entry per CDR3 protein. The sample yields roughly 120,000 distinct CDR3 sequences, around 30% seen once. The starting material was CD8+ T cells from cultured PBMCs, obtained from culture after CMV antigen stimulation. These receptors originate from a human donor in good health (CMV status not recorded). Some clones in this sample may be carry-over from other donors' samples.

In DNA form, the CDR3 reads TGTGCCAGCAGCCCCCCCCCGAGCGGGGGCATGGATACGCAGTATTTT. Amino acids: CASSPPPSGGMDTQYF. This rearrangement joins TRBV6-5 to TRBJ2-3; 8 bases are shared with TRBD2. The CDR3 is made up of 16 amino acids. Germline CDR1 and CDR2: MNHEY and SVGAGI. V was clipped by 6 bases and J by 6 bases; unmatched bases: 14.

At least ten counts were recorded for this clonotype. The V and J genes are TRBV7-2 and TRBJ2-7; D unclear. V shed 5 bases and J shed 5 bases, with 13 bases lying between them. This CDR3 comprises 13 residues. Germline lookup yields CDR1 SGHTA and CDR2 FQGNSA. The CDR3 DNA reads TGTGCCAGCAGCCAAAGGAAGTCCGACGAGCAGTACTTC. Translation gives CASSQRKSDEQYF.

There are a few counts of this clonotype. The genes are TRBV12-3 or TRBV12-4 and TRBJ1-1; D call uncertain. This CDR3 comprises 13 residues. The germline V and J ends were trimmed by 5 bases and 3 bases, with 10 bases remaining between them. The CDR3 nucleotides read TGTGCCAGCAGTGAGACAAGGCACACTGAAGCTTTCTTT. Translated, it gives CASSETRHTEAFF.

This clonotype was observed once. The chain joins TRBV19 to TRBJ1-5; D is unclear. The CDR3 extends over 15 amino acids. Trimming stripped 1 base from V and 0 bases from J, with 7 bases between. Per the germline V gene, CDR1 is LNHDA and CDR2 is SQIVND (reference sequence). CDR3 residues: CASSIGGYSNQPQHF. The CDR3 DNA sequence: TGTGCCAGTAGTATAGGGGGTTATAGCAATCAGCCCCAGCATTTT.

The rearrangement joins TRBV29-1 to TRBJ2-2; a weak D match, TRBD2 (6 bases). The CDR3 totals 15 residues. V was shortened by 4 bases and J by 1 base, with 13 bases between the two germline ends. Germline assignment: CDR1 SQVTM and CDR2 ANQGSEA. CDR3 nucleotide sequence: TGCAGCGTTGGCTCCGGGACTGTGAACACCGGGGAGCTGTTTTTT. Protein product: CSVGSGTVNTGELFF.

This clonotype has only one observation. This rearrangement joins TRBV11-3 to TRBJ2-1; D may be TRBD1 or TRBD2 (6 bases each). The CDR3 is 15 amino acids. V was pared by 5 bases and J by 2 bases, with 13 bases between. The germline V gene has CDR1 SGHNT and CDR2 YENEEA. This CDR3 is CASSPGGGPYNEQFF. CDR3 nucleotides: TGTGCCAGCAGCCCCGGGGGCGGACCCTACAATGAGCAGTTCTTC.

V usage is TRBV6-5 and J usage is TRBJ2-1, with 9 bases matching TRBD1. Germline CDR1 reads MNHEY; CDR2 reads SVGAGI. The CDR3 contains 15 residues. V shed 6 bases, J shed 6 bases, and the junction held 9 bases outside the gene matches. The CDR3 region is CASSPGTGNLNEQFF. The CDR3 DNA follows: TGTGCCAGCAGCCCCGGGACAGGGAACCTCAATGAGCAGTTCTTC.

Only a few counts were recorded for this clonotype. This chain connects TRBV15 to TRBJ1-5; no clear D. Germline CDR1 is LNHNV and CDR2 is YYDKDF (reference sequence). This CDR3 has 12 amino acids. Between the trimmed V and J ends, which lost 4 bases and 10 bases, there was a span of 11 bases. CDR3 nucleotides: TGTGCCACCAGCACCGGAGGGTCTCCCCAGCATTTT. It is translated as CATSTGGSPQHF.

The chain employs TRBV6-1 and TRBJ2-7, with D uncertain. Trimming took 1 base from V and 3 from J, leaving 19 bases between them. The CDR3 length is 17 residues. Per germline, CDR1 MNHNS and CDR2 SASEGT. CDR3 sequence: CASSEGRTIGFDYEQYF. The CDR3, as DNA: TGTGCCAGCAGTGAAGGAAGAACTATCGGTTTCGACTACGAGCAGTACTTC.

The sample holds a few counts of this clonotype. The chain uses TRBV27 and TRBJ2-7; 12 bases line up with TRBD2. The V and J ends lost 6 bases and 7 bases, in that order; junction bases with no gene match: 10. This CDR3 comprises 15 residues. CDR1 and CDR2 (germline): MNHEY, SMNVEV (reference sequence). In DNA, the CDR3 is TGTGCCAGCAGCCTACTAGCGGGGGGCGTTTGGGAGCAGTACTTC. This gives the protein CASSLLAGGVWEQYF.

The rearrangement links TRBV29-1 to TRBJ1-2; no clear D. Germline V CDR1 and CDR2: SQVTM, ANQGSEA. V was shortened by 0 bases and J by 1 base, with 3 bases between the two germline ends. This CDR3 is 12 amino acids long. CDR3 sequence reads: CSVEDSNYGYTF. The CDR3 coding sequence is TGCAGCGTTGAAGACAGTAACTATGGCTACACCTTC.

The V call is TRBV6-5, the J call TRBJ1-4; the D is unclear. Germline loops: CDR1 MNHEY, CDR2 SVGAGI. The CDR3 extends over 13 amino acids. Trimming shortened V by 8 bases and J by 8 bases, and 15 bases separated the two germline ends. The chain's CDR3 is CASSWRASEKLFF. The CDR3 DNA is TGTGCCAGCTCGTGGAGGGCTAGCGAAAAACTGTTTTTT.

V and J are TRBV5-6 and TRBJ2-7; no definite D call. Trimming pared 3 bases from V and 3 bases from J, leaving 13 bases between. Germline V gives CDR1 SGHDT, CDR2 YYEEEE. The CDR3 contains 14 residues. The CDR3 nucleotides are TGTGCCAGCAGCTCTTCGACAAGTTACTACGAGCAGTACTTC. It translates to CASSSSTSYYEQYF.

The chain combines TRBV7-4 with TRBJ2-5, with D hard to call. The ends were cut back, 5 bases at V and 5 bases at J, with 18 bases in the middle. CDR3 length: 15 amino acids. Per germline, CDR1 SGHVT and CDR2 SQSDAQ. CDR3 sequence (DNA): TGTGCCAGCAGCCATCAGGCACAGATGAGGGAGACCCAGTACTTC. It translates to CASSHQAQMRETQYF.

This clonotype was counted many times. This sequence joins TRBV6-5 and TRBJ1-4; D may be TRBD1 (5 bases). V lost 0 bases and J 6 bases, leaving 8 bases between the germline ends. Looked up from germline, CDR1 is MNHEY and CDR2 is SVGAGI. CDR3 length equals 14 residues. CDR3 residues: CASSYSMGDEKLFF. The DNA for the CDR3 is TGTGCCAGCAGTTACTCGATGGGGGATGAAAAACTGTTTTTT.

This clonotype has just a few counts. The rearrangement joins TRBV7-9 to TRBJ1-1; TRBD1 might be the D (5 bases). This CDR3 has 14 residues. Germline lookup yields CDR1 SEHNR and CDR2 FQNEAQ (reference sequence). Trimming removed 5 bases from V and 4 bases from J, with 14 bases in between. As DNA, the CDR3 is TGTGCCAGCAGCCCCACTGTGGGGGGCACTGAAGCTTTCTTT. As protein: CASSPTVGGTEAFF. Full variable domain (rest looked up from reference TRBV7-9 and TRBJ1-1): DTGVSQNPRHKITKRGQNVTFRCDPISEHNRLYWYRQTLGQGPEFLTYFQNEAQLEKSRLLSDRFSAERPKGSFSTLEIQRTEQGDSAMYLCASSPTVGGTEAFFGQGTRLTVV.

There are many counts of this clonotype. This chain links TRBV6-2 or TRBV6-3 with TRBJ1-2, with a possible D match to TRBD1 (6 bases). V lost 6 bases, J lost 11 bases, and 25 bases lay in between. The germline V gene encodes CDR1 MNHEY and CDR2 SVGEGT. This CDR3 is 15 amino acids long. Here the CDR3 reads CASSPADRPSFGYTF. The CDR3 DNA sequence: TGTGCCAGCAGCCCAGCAGACAGGCCCTCTTTCGGGTACACCTTC.

This sequence joins TRBV6-2 or TRBV6-3 and TRBJ1-1; D is possibly TRBD1 (6 bases). The CDR3 loop spans 12 amino acids. V lost 6 bases and J lost 8, with 13 bases in between. CDR1 and CDR2 (germline): MNHEY, SVGEGT. CDR3 residues: CASSLFDREAFF. The DNA for the CDR3 is TGTGCCAGCAGCTTGTTCGACAGGGAAGCTTTCTTT.

This chain links TRBV7-8 with TRBJ2-2; D is undetermined. From germline, CDR1 is SGHVS and CDR2 FQNEAQ. V was clipped by 4 bases and J by 7 bases, with 7 bases between them. CDR3 size: 12 residues. CDR3 in amino acids: CASSWLDGELFF. The DNA of the CDR3 is TGTGCCAGCAGCTGGTTGGACGGGGAGCTGTTTTTT. Full variable domain (rest looked up from reference TRBV7-8 and TRBJ2-2): GAGVSQSPRYKVAKRGQDVALRCDPISGHVSLFWYQQALGQGPEFLTYFQNEAQLDKSGLPSDRFFAERPEGSVSTLKIQRTQQEDSAVYLCASSWLDGELFFGEGSRLTVL.

The chain has TRBV20-1 and TRBJ1-5; TRBD1 might be the D (5 bases). V dropped 1 base and J dropped 0 bases, with 10 bases sitting between them. The CDR3 consists of 15 residues. Germline V CDR1 and CDR2: DFQATT, SNEGSKA (reference sequence). As DNA, the CDR3 is TGCAGTGCTAGAGTGACAGACTATAGCAATCAGCCCCAGCATTTT. Residues: CSARVTDYSNQPQHF.

The chain employs TRBV12-3 or TRBV12-4 and TRBJ2-3; TRBD2 matches at 8 bases. The CDR3 totals 16 residues. Trimming at V came to 8 bases and at J to 0 bases, leaving 10 bases not matched to a gene. The chain's CDR3 is CASAGALAGSTDTQYF. The CDR3 region has the DNA TGTGCCAGCGCGGGGGCCCTAGCGGGTAGCACAGATACGCAGTATTTT.

This clonotype was counted between two and nine times. The chain joins TRBV7-8 to TRBJ2-7; 7 bases map to TRBD1. Germline CDR1 and CDR2: SGHVS and FQNEAQ. This CDR3 has 14 residues. V was pared by 4 bases and J by 0 bases, with 3 bases of the junction left unmatched. CDR3 in DNA: TGTGCCAGCAGCTCACAGGGGCCCTCCTACGAGCAGTACTTC. Its protein product is CASSSQGPSYEQYF.

This clonotype was found many times. The gene calls are TRBV19 and TRBJ1-6; no clear D. V gave up 7 bases and J gave up 5 bases, with 24 bases separating them. CDR3 length equals 18 residues. Germline V CDR1 and CDR2: LNHDA, SQIVND (reference sequence). For the CDR3, the DNA is TGTGCCAGTACCAGGTCCATCCAGGAGGTTGCTGATAATTCACCCCTCCACTTT. Encoded protein: CASTRSIQEVADNSPLHF.

This clonotype appeared a single time. The V call is TRBV2, the J call TRBJ1-2; 7 bases line up with TRBD1. The junction had 15 bases not matched to a gene; V was cut back by 6 bases and J by 5 bases. The germline CDR1 and CDR2 sequences are SNHLY and FYNNEI. CDR3 length: 16 amino acids. CDR3 sequence (DNA): TGTGCCAGCAGCCAAAACATGAAGACAGGGTTGTATGGCTACACCTTC. As protein: CASSQNMKTGLYGYTF. The full variable domain, its missing parts supplied by reference TRBV2 and TRBJ1-2, is EPEVTQTPSHQVTQMGQEVILRCVPISNHLYFYWYRQILGQKVEFLVSFYNNEISEKSEIFDDQFSVERPDGSNFTLKIRSTKLEDSAMYFCASSQNMKTGLYGYTFGSGTRLTVV.

The genes are TRBV13 and TRBJ2-2, with unresolved D. This CDR3 region has 16 residues. CDR1 and CDR2 from the germline V gene are PRHDT and FYEKMQ (reference sequence). V dropped 4 bases and J dropped 0 bases, with 12 bases sitting between them. This CDR3 is CASSSLRSANTGELFF. For the CDR3, the DNA is TGTGCCAGCAGCTCGCTGCGGTCCGCGAACACCGGGGAGCTGTTTTTT.